This paragraph covers one T cell receptor beta chain sequence. Its antigen remains unidentified. This sample was included in a study of regulatory T cells in long-lasting Graves disease. The study's findings and limits: The study found lower TCR diversity in persistent Graves' patients than in newly diagnosed ones. Accuracy was perhaps lowered by the small sample size.

Sample time point: newly diagnosed GD, antithyroid drugs for less than 3 months. RNA isolated from PBMCs was used to make the TCR library. Investigators prepared the TCR beta libraries by applying iRepertoire HTBI primers and Arm-PCR of CDR3 regions. From the multiplex PCR reads, TCRdb called clonotypes with MiXCR, one entry per CDR3 protein. Of roughly 610,000 distinct CDR3 sequences listed, 16% are singletons. These data were likewise used in another study, on T cells in Graves' hyperthyroidism and ophthalmopathy. From that second work: A first-round RT-PCR of the TCR CDR3 used the HTBI primer set.

The clonotype was recovered from a man aged 18 to 35 with Graves disease. The source was peripheral blood mononuclear cells (PBMCs), collected at new diagnosis, from a patient treated with antithyroid drugs.

The chain's CDR3 is CSASPPNAGTHQPQHF. CDR3 nucleotides: TGCAGTGCTAGCCCCCCGAATGCAGGGACGCATCAGCCCCAGCATTTT. The chain links TRBV20-1 to TRBJ1-5, with D perhaps matching TRBD1 (5 bases). Trimming left V 3 bases short and J 5 bases short, with 20 bases between. The CDR3 loop spans 16 amino acids. The germline CDR1 and CDR2 sequences are DFQATT and SNEGSKA (reference sequence).